Sequencing of this T cell receptor (beta chain) was carried out in a study of cytomegalovirus exposure and HLA in healthy donors. Study-wide findings and caveats: It was only CMV serostatus that was available as immune exposure information.

As regards this clone: Antigen: not known.

V was trimmed by 6 bases and J by 8 bases, leaving 16 bases between them. Germline CDR1 reads SNHLY; CDR2 reads FYNNEI. The CDR3 spans 13 residues. The primer mix had 60 Vbeta and 13 Jbeta primers. This table comes from immunoSEQ multiplex PCR, and its TCRdb copy is limited to in-frame clones, with some not included. The sample has about 120,000 clones; 81% are singletons. Material for sequencing was PBMCs. V and J are TRBV2 and TRBJ1-2, with D perhaps matching TRBD1 (6 bases). The sequence was collected from a woman in her thirties or forties in good health and CMV-seronegative. For the CDR3, the DNA is TGTGCCAGCAGAGTATGGGGACACCCGGGCTACACCTTC. Translation gives CASRVWGHPGYTF.